The next 32 T cell receptor beta chains were all read from a single sample in a study of Ad26.COV2.S vaccination and SARS-CoV-2 variants. Here immunoSEQ multiplex PCR was the method, and the copy in TCRdb shows in-frame clones only, minus some. Of some 320,000 clones in the sample, approximately 86% were seen once. The treatment: 19 received Ad26.COV2.S at low or high dose, single or two shots; 5 received placebo; per-sample allocation not given. Collection of the samples took place on day 63 after the first injection of vaccine or placebo. The source material was peripheral blood, sampled in a trial of Ad26.COV2.S vaccine versus placebo. The receptors shown here come from a person aged 18-60 years who received the Ad26.COV2.S COVID-19 vaccine or a placebo.

The V and J genes are TRBV19 and TRBJ2-1, with 9 bases fitting TRBD2. This CDR3 spans 14 amino acids. Trimming removed 4 bases from V and 3 bases from J; junction bases left unmatched: 1. Germline assignment: CDR1 LNHDA and CDR2 SQIVND (reference sequence). CDR3 sequence reads: CASSSGGDYNEQFF. In nucleotides, the CDR3 is TGTGCCAGTAGTAGCGGGGGGGACTACAATGAGCAGTTCTTC.

V usage is TRBV4-3 and J usage is TRBJ1-5; maybe TRBD1 (5 bases). Deletions cut 0 bases from V and 3 bases from J, with 9 bases between. Germline CDR1 reads LGHNA; CDR2 reads YSLEER. This CDR3 spans 15 amino acids. The CDR3 DNA sequence: TGCGCCAGCAGCCAAGAAACGACAGTCAATCAGCCCCAGCATTTT. Translating it yields CASSQETTVNQPQHF.

This chain joins TRBV10-2 and TRBJ1-2, with no clear D. V dropped 2 bases and J dropped 6 bases, with 10 bases sitting between them. The CDR3 has 13 residues. The germline CDR1 and CDR2 sequences are WSHSY and SAAADI. The CDR3 sequence is CASSEGRGNGYTF. The CDR3 coding sequence is TGCGCCAGCAGTGAGGGGCGAGGTAATGGCTACACCTTC.

This chain connects TRBV5-1 to TRBJ2-6; D is undetermined. The germline gives CDR1 SGHRS, CDR2 YFSETQ. This CDR3 spans 15 amino acids. V was cut by 3 bases and J by 2 bases, with 9 bases left in between. The CDR3 nucleotides are TGCGCCAGCAGCTCCGACCCTACTGGGGCCAACGTCCTGACTTTC. The encoded protein is CASSSDPTGANVLTF.

This clone is a singleton in its sample. The chain carries TRBV19 and TRBJ1-2, with 8 bases lining up with TRBD1. The CDR3 contains 16 residues. The germline V gene has CDR1 LNHDA and CDR2 SQIVND (reference sequence). With V trimmed by 3 bases and J by 7 bases, 13 bases remained unmatched. The CDR3 reads CASSIGTGRAGGGYTF. The CDR3 region has the DNA TGTGCCAGTAGTATCGGGACAGGCAGGGCCGGGGGTGGCTACACCTTC.

This clone was seen a single time. This sequence joins TRBV7-9 and TRBJ1-2; D is ambiguous. CDR3 length equals 17 residues. V dropped 0 bases and J dropped 7 bases, with 21 bases sitting between them. Germline V CDR1 and CDR2: SEHNR, FQNEAQ (reference sequence). Here the CDR3 reads CASSLASGHTVLSGYTF. The DNA of the CDR3 is TGTGCCAGCAGCTTAGCGTCCGGCCATACAGTTCTCAGTGGCTACACCTTC.

V is TRBV19 and J is TRBJ1-1; 7 bases are shared with TRBD1. The CDR3 is 15 amino acids. V shed 5 bases and J 1 base; nucleotides not matched to a gene: 7. The germline gives CDR1 LNHDA, CDR2 SQIVND (reference sequence). The CDR3 spells CASSLRQGKNTEAFF. CDR3 sequence (DNA): TGTGCCAGTAGTCTTCGACAGGGCAAGAACACTGAAGCTTTCTTT.

The J gene is TRBJ2-2, the V gene TRBV2; TRBD1 agrees at 10 bases. The CDR3 consists of 15 residues. The V gene's germline CDR1 is SNHLY and CDR2 FYNNEI. The V gene end was trimmed by 8 bases and the J gene end by 2 bases; junction bases not matched to a gene: 5. The CDR3 is CASGGQGKNTGELFF. CDR3 DNA sequence: TGTGCCAGCGGGGGACAGGGGAAAAACACCGGGGAGCTGTTTTTT.

The genes are TRBV29-1 and TRBJ2-3, with 8 bases fitting TRBD1. The V segment lost 5 bases and the J segment 6 bases; nucleotides outside the gene matches: 10. The CDR3 length is 14 residues. The germline V gene has CDR1 SQVTM and CDR2 ANQGSEA. The CDR3 bases are TGCAGCGTTCTGGTGCAGGGGGCGACGGATACGCAGTATTTT. Amino acid sequence: CSVLVQGATDTQYF.

The chain joins TRBV6-2 or TRBV6-3 to TRBJ2-7; a possible D gene is TRBD2 (5 bases). Germline loops: CDR1 MNHEY, CDR2 SVGEGT. The CDR3 is made up of 14 amino acids. The V and J ends lost 2 bases and 4 bases respectively, with 12 bases between them. The CDR3, as DNA: TGTGCCAGCAGTTACGGACCGGGCGGGTACGAGCAGTACTTC. Translating gives CASSYGPGGYEQYF.

Written as DNA, the CDR3 is TGTGCCAGTAGTCCGGACTACCTTGGCCCTGAAGCTTTCTTT. Its translation: CASSPDYLGPEAFF. The chain combines TRBV19 with TRBJ1-1; unclear D gene. Germline values: CDR1 LNHDA, CDR2 SQIVND (reference sequence). The CDR3 sequence is 14 residues long. V shed 5 bases and J shed 6 bases, with 16 bases lying between them. Full variable domain (rest looked up from reference TRBV19 and TRBJ1-1): DGGITQSPKYLFRKEGQNVTLSCEQNLNHDAMYWYRQDPGQGLRLIYYSQIVNDFQKGDIAEGYSVSREKKESFPLTVTSAQKNPTAFYLCASSPDYLGPEAFFGQGTRLTVV.

J is TRBJ2-3 and V is TRBV2; tentatively, D is TRBD2 (7 bases). Trimming removed 4 bases from V and 10 bases from J, with 18 bases in between. CDR3 length: 14 residues. CDR1 and CDR2 (germline): SNHLY, FYNNEI. CDR3 region: CASSAYREGVAQYF. The CDR3 DNA is TGTGCCAGCAGTGCTTACAGGGAGGGGGTTGCGCAGTATTTT. Drawing the rest from reference TRBV2 and TRBJ2-3, the complete variable domain is EPEVTQTPSHQVTQMGQEVILRCVPISNHLYFYWYRQILGQKVEFLVSFYNNEISEKSEIFDDQFSVERPDGSNFTLKIRSTKLEDSAMYFCASSAYREGVAQYFGPGTRLTVL.

This sequence joins TRBV6-1 and TRBJ2-3; D ambiguous. Trimming removed 1 base at V and 6 bases at J, with 5 bases between. The CDR3 consists of 12 residues. Germline CDR1 is MNHNS and CDR2 is SASEGT. CDR3 in amino acids: CASSEVTDTQYF. DNA of the CDR3: TGTGCCAGCAGTGAAGTTACGGATACGCAGTATTTT.

The rearrangement joins TRBV29-1 to TRBJ2-7; 9 bases align to TRBD1. V was clipped by 5 bases and J by 5 bases; unmatched bases: 4. The CDR3 contains 12 residues. CDR1 is SQVTM, CDR2 ANQGSEA, per germline. CDR3 region: CSVRQGVDEQYF. Here the CDR3 DNA reads TGCAGCGTTCGACAGGGGGTCGACGAGCAGTACTTC.

This clone was observed at least ten times. The chain combines TRBV20-1 with TRBJ2-5; weak D call: TRBD2 (5 bases). From germline, CDR1 is DFQATT and CDR2 SNEGSKA (reference sequence). Trimming removed 7 bases at V and 1 base at J, with 7 bases between. This CDR3 has 11 amino acids. The CDR3 spells CSVEGQETQYF. CDR3 nucleotide sequence: TGCAGTGTTGAGGGCCAAGAGACCCAGTACTTC.

The genes are TRBV6-5 and TRBJ2-7; either TRBD1 or TRBD2 may fit D (5 bases each). This CDR3 has 15 amino acids. Trimming cost V 0 bases and J 2 bases, with 11 bases left between them. Germline-derived CDR1 and CDR2 are MNHEY and SVGAGI. As DNA, the CDR3 is TGTGCCAGCAGTTACTCGGGACCAAGGGCCTACGAGCAGTACTTC. Translated: CASSYSGPRAYEQYF.

The chain links TRBV5-5 to TRBJ2-2; no reliable D call. This CDR3 is 14 amino acids long. V was pared by 0 bases and J by 7 bases, with 10 bases between. Germline assignment: CDR1 SGHKS and CDR2 YYEKEE (reference sequence). The CDR3 nucleotides read TGTGCCAGCAGCTTGGTTGTAGTGGTCGGGGAGCTGTTTTTT. Its protein product is CASSLVVVVGELFF.

The chain carries TRBV2 and TRBJ2-5, with 10 bases lining up with TRBD1. Germline loops: CDR1 SNHLY, CDR2 FYNNEI. The CDR3 spans 15 residues. J lost 5 bases, V lost 5 bases, and 8 bases had no gene match. This CDR3 reads CASSPRQGAGETQYF. Written as DNA, the CDR3 is TGTGCCAGCAGTCCCAGACAGGGGGCAGGGGAGACCCAGTACTTC.

The J gene is TRBJ1-1, the V gene TRBV30; the match to TRBD1 covers 7 bases. Trimming cost V 2 bases and J 4 bases; bases outside gene matches: 7. This CDR3 is 14 amino acids long. CDR1 GTSNPN and CDR2 SVGIG come from the germline V gene (reference sequence). Here the CDR3 reads CAWSSPGGTTEAFF. The CDR3 nucleotides are TGTGCCTGGAGTTCTCCAGGGGGGACCACTGAAGCTTTCTTT.

J is TRBJ2-3 and V is TRBV7-3; maybe TRBD2 (5 bases). Germline V gives CDR1 SGHTA, CDR2 FQGTGA. Trimming took 5 bases from V and 8 from J, leaving 17 bases between them. CDR3 size: 14 residues. CDR3 DNA: TGTGCCAGCAGCCCCCCGGGCGGGTTGGGTACGCAGTATTTT. This gives the protein CASSPPGGLGTQYF.

J is TRBJ2-5 and V is TRBV7-2; 8 bases agree with TRBD1. Germline loops: CDR1 SGHTA, CDR2 FQGNSA. CDR3 length: 16 residues. The trim removed 5 bases at V and 4 bases at J, leaving 12 bases unmatched. The CDR3 region has the DNA TGTGCCAGCAGCCTCGCAGGGGGCCGTCTGGGAGAGACCCAGTACTTC. Translation: CASSLAGGRLGETQYF.

The chain joins TRBV30 to TRBJ2-5; 8 positions match TRBD1. The CDR3 totals 13 residues. Germline-derived CDR1 and CDR2 are GTSNPN and SVGIG (reference sequence). The trim removed 8 bases at V and 5 bases at J, leaving 10 bases unmatched. CDR3 sequence: CARTRGPGETQYF. The CDR3 region has the DNA TGTGCCCGGACCAGGGGGCCTGGGGAGACCCAGTACTTC.

The chain recombines TRBV12-5 with TRBJ1-2; D call uncertain. This CDR3 has 16 residues. Germline values: CDR1 LGHNT, CDR2 FRNRAP. V was cut by 3 bases and J by 1 base, with 15 bases left in between. CDR3 coding DNA: TGTGCTAGTGGTTTCTTCACAAGGGTGATTAACTATGGCTACACCTTC. Translating it yields CASGFFTRVINYGYTF.

The chain links TRBV30 to TRBJ1-1; 9 nucleotides align to TRBD1. The CDR3 covers 14 residues. The germline V gene encodes CDR1 GTSNPN and CDR2 SVGIG (reference sequence). Germline trimming cut 3 bases from V and 4 bases from J; bases unmatched to any gene: 6. The CDR3 sequence is CAWRQGALFTEAFF. Here the CDR3 DNA reads TGTGCCTGGAGACAGGGGGCTTTATTCACTGAAGCTTTCTTT.

V is TRBV19 and J is TRBJ1-1; D is unresolved. This CDR3 is built from 13 residues. CDR1 is LNHDA and CDR2 is SQIVND in the germline V gene (reference sequence). V lost 4 bases and J lost 0, with 6 bases in between. In DNA, the CDR3 is TGTGCCAGTAGTACCCAGTTGAACACTGAAGCTTTCTTT. Translating it yields CASSTQLNTEAFF.

V gene TRBV7-2 combines with J gene TRBJ2-2; possibly TRBD2 for D (6 bases). Germline V gene sequence: CDR1 SGHTA, CDR2 FQGNSA. This CDR3 has 15 residues. Deletions cut 4 bases from V and 2 bases from J, with 11 bases between. The DNA of the CDR3 is TGTGCCAGCAGCTCGTCCGGGAGAAACACCGGGGAGCTGTTTTTT. Translation: CASSSSGRNTGELFF.

The genes are TRBV10-3 and TRBJ2-1, with 13 bases lining up with TRBD2. V trimming: 0 bases; J trimming: 6 bases; junction bases outside the gene matches: 2. This CDR3 spans 16 amino acids. Per the germline V gene, CDR1 is ENHRY and CDR2 is SYGVKD. This CDR3 is CAISESTSGGANEQFF. In DNA form, the CDR3 reads TGTGCCATCAGTGAGTCTACTAGCGGGGGGGCCAATGAGCAGTTCTTC.

This clone was seen many times. This sample also contains other DNA sequences that code for the same CDR3. V and J are TRBV7-9 and TRBJ1-5; a possible D gene is TRBD1 (6 bases). The CDR3 covers 12 residues. In germline, CDR1 is SEHNR, CDR2 FQNEAQ (reference sequence). V lost 1 base and J 15 bases, leaving 13 bases between the germline ends. The CDR3 loop is CASSLGDTLRHF. The CDR3 DNA reads as TGTGCCAGCAGCTTAGGGGACACCCTCAGGCATTTT.

Here the CDR3 reads CSAREAAAQYF. The DNA of the CDR3 is TGCAGTGCTAGAGAGGCGGCGGCCCAGTACTTC. The V call is TRBV20-1, the J call TRBJ2-5; D not certain. Trimming shortened V by 0 bases and J by 9 bases, and 8 bases separated the two germline ends. Looked up from germline, CDR1 is DFQATT and CDR2 is SNEGSKA (reference sequence). The CDR3 covers 11 residues.

The V and J genes are TRBV29-1 and TRBJ2-5, with 7 bases aligning to TRBD1. Germline assignment: CDR1 SQVTM and CDR2 ANQGSEA. Losses at the gene ends were 6 bases for V and 3 bases for J; bases not matched to a gene: 4. The CDR3 is made up of 12 amino acids. CDR3 nucleotide sequence: TGCAGCGTAGAGGGGACAGAAGAGACCCAGTACTTC. Protein product: CSVEGTEETQYF.

DNA for the CDR3: TGTGCCAGCAGCAACAGTGGGGGGGGACTATTACATGAGCAGTTCTTC. This encodes CASSNSGGGLLHEQFF. This chain connects TRBV5-4 to TRBJ2-1; 7 nucleotides match TRBD2. Germline assignment: CDR1 SGHNT and CDR2 YYREEE (reference sequence). This CDR3 is built from 16 residues. With V trimmed by 4 bases and J by 8 bases, 15 bases remained unmatched.

This clone was counted once. V is TRBV5-1 and J is TRBJ1-5; no definite D call. This CDR3 is built from 16 residues. Per germline, CDR1 SGHRS and CDR2 YFSETQ. The germline V and J ends were trimmed by 0 bases and 0 bases, with 10 bases remaining between them. The CDR3 DNA reads as TGCGCCAGCAGCTTGGGAGGAACTAATAGCAATCAGCCCCAGCATTTT. It specifies CASSLGGTNSNQPQHF.